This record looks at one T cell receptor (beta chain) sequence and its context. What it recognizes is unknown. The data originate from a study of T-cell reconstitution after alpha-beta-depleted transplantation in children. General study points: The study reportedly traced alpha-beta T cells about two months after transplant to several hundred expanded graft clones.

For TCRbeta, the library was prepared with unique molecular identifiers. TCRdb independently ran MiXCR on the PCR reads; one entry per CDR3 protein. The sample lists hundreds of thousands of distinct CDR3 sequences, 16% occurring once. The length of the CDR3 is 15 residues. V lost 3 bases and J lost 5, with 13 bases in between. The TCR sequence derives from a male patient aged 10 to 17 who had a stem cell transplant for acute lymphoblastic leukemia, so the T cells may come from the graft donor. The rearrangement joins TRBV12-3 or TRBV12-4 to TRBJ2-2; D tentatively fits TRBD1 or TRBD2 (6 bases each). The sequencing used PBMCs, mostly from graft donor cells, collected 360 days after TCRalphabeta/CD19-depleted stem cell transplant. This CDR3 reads CASSFAGGHTGELFF. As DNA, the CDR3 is TGTGCCAGCAGTTTTGCCGGGGGCCATACCGGGGAGCTGTTTTTT.